Below are 19 T cell receptor beta chains sequenced from a single sample in a study of shared clonotypes between healthy human individuals. Some clones are missing from TCRdb's copy, which holds only in-frame ones; the method was immunoSEQ multiplex PCR. The repertoire includes roughly 1,100,000 clones, 65% to 80% of them detected once, and 1.4% to 1.5% sits in the top ten. Sequencing input: memory CD4+ T cells sorted from blood. The sample's subset: CD45RA-negative fraction. The receptors shown here come from a man between 18 and 35 years old in good health.

This chain links TRBV5-1 with TRBJ1-2; no clear D. The CDR3 contains 15 residues. The germline V gene encodes CDR1 SGHRS and CDR2 YFSETQ. With 4 bases removed from V and 0 bases from J, the gap between germline ends came to 13 bases. The CDR3 sequence: CASSPGTLTNYGYTF. CDR3 sequence (DNA): TGCGCCAGCAGCCCAGGAACACTTACTAACTATGGCTACACCTTC.

The chain employs TRBV10-1 and TRBJ2-1; D may be TRBD2 (7 bases). CDR3 size: 17 residues. Deletions cut 10 bases from V and 3 bases from J, with 25 bases between. Germline V CDR1 and CDR2: WNHNN, SYGVQD (reference sequence). CDR3: CATTRWGGRDGYNEQFF. For the CDR3, the DNA is TGCGCCACCACTAGATGGGGGGGGCGGGATGGCTACAATGAGCAGTTCTTC.

The rearrangement uses TRBV18 and TRBJ1-4, with 12 bases identical to TRBD1. This CDR3 region has 16 residues. Germline trimming cut 3 bases from V and 7 bases from J; bases unmatched to any gene: 6. The germline gives CDR1 KGHSH, CDR2 LQKENI. The CDR3 bases are TGTGCCAGCTCACCTCTCGGGACAGGGGGCGGTGAAAAACTGTTTTTT. Protein product: CASSPLGTGGGEKLFF.

V and J are TRBV5-1 and TRBJ1-2; no clear D. In germline, CDR1 is SGHRS, CDR2 YFSETQ. The CDR3 is made up of 14 amino acids. V was cut by 0 bases and J by 6 bases, with 12 bases left in between. The CDR3 bases are TGCGCCAGCAGCTTGGAGGGTGCCGGGGATGGCTACACCTTC. Translated: CASSLEGAGDGYTF.

The V gene is TRBV10-3, the J gene TRBJ1-3; 7 nucleotides line up with TRBD1. V was clipped by 0 bases and J by 0 bases; unmatched bases: 2. Germline V gene data show CDR1 as ENHRY and CDR2 as SYGVKD. CDR3 length: 16 residues. In DNA, the CDR3 is TGTGCCATCAGTGAGTCTGGACAGGTCTCTGGAAACACCATATATTTT. Amino acids: CAISESGQVSGNTIYF.

A single count supports this clone. The V and J genes are TRBV11-2 and TRBJ2-3; the D is unclear. The V end was cut by 0 bases, the J end by 0 bases, with 4 bases between. In germline, CDR1 is SGHAT, CDR2 FQNNGV. This CDR3 is 14 amino acids long. CDR3 bases: TGTGCCAGCAGCTTAGATCTTAGCACAGATACGCAGTATTTT. Amino acids: CASSLDLSTDTQYF.

The rearrangement uses TRBV10-1 and TRBJ1-2, with a possible D match to TRBD1 (5 bases). This CDR3 has 13 residues. Germline V gives CDR1 WNHNN, CDR2 SYGVQD (reference sequence). With 4 bases removed from V and 2 bases from J, the gap between germline ends came to 8 bases. CDR3 sequence: CASSVDINYGYTF. In DNA, the CDR3 is TGCGCCAGCAGTGTGGACATAAACTATGGCTACACCTTC.

The J gene is TRBJ2-6, the V gene TRBV19; 11 nucleotides line up with TRBD1. The V segment lost 9 bases and the J segment 3 bases; nucleotides outside the gene matches: 10. Germline V gene data show CDR1 as LNHDA and CDR2 as SQIVND (reference sequence). The CDR3 sequence is 17 residues long. Here the CDR3 reads CASRTGGILGGANVLTF. The CDR3 nucleotides read TGTGCCAGCAGGACAGGGGGCATTTTAGGTGGGGCCAACGTCCTGACTTTC.

The chain joins TRBV7-2 to TRBJ2-2, with no clear D. This CDR3 spans 14 amino acids. V lost 1 base and J lost 8, with 11 bases in between. CDR1 and CDR2 from the germline V gene are SGHTA and FQGNSA. CDR3 nucleotide sequence: TGTGCCAGCAGCTTAGTTCGGGCGTCGGGGGAGCTGTTTTTT. Translating gives CASSLVRASGELFF.

This chain links TRBV27 with TRBJ2-3; TRBD2 agrees at 14 bases. V shed 0 bases, J shed 2 bases, and the junction held 4 bases outside the gene matches. Germline V gives CDR1 MNHEY, CDR2 SMNVEV (reference sequence). CDR3 length: 18 residues. DNA of the CDR3: TGTGCCAGCAGTTTATCGGGGACTAGCGGGAGAAACACAGATACGCAGTATTTT. Protein product: CASSLSGTSGRNTDTQYF.

The genes are TRBV18 and TRBJ2-7; tentative D call: TRBD1 (5 bases). The CDR3 totals 15 residues. Germline V gene data show CDR1 as KGHSH and CDR2 as LQKENI. Trimming pared 3 bases from V and 0 bases from J, leaving 12 bases between. Here the CDR3 reads CASSPGRATSYEQYF. As DNA, the CDR3 is TGTGCCAGCTCACCGGGCAGGGCCACCTCCTACGAGCAGTACTTC.

V is TRBV5-6 and J is TRBJ2-1; TRBD1 is a possible D gene (6 bases). Germline values: CDR1 SGHDT, CDR2 YYEEEE. This CDR3 contains 16 residues. Deletions cut 4 bases from V and 15 bases from J, with 29 bases between. This CDR3 reads CASSPKDRYSLHRAFF. The CDR3 DNA sequence: TGTGCCAGCAGCCCTAAGGACAGATATTCCTTACACCGCGCGTTCTTC.

This clone was counted once. CDR3 in amino acids: CASRPSTGWVEGNTIYF. As DNA, the CDR3 is TGTGCCAGCAGACCCTCGACAGGCTGGGTAGAAGGAAACACCATATATTTT. V gene TRBV25-1 combines with J gene TRBJ1-3; a weak D match, TRBD1 (6 bases). Trimming cost V 6 bases and J 4 bases, with 22 bases left between them. Germline assignment: CDR1 MGHDK and CDR2 SYGVNS. CDR3 length: 17 residues.

The chain has TRBV10-3 and TRBJ2-3; possible D gene TRBD2, 6 bases. Germline-derived CDR1 and CDR2 are ENHRY and SYGVKD. The CDR3 length is 13 residues. V was cut by 9 bases and J by 3 bases, with 13 bases left in between. The CDR3 bases are TGTGCCATACAGGAGGGACCTACAGATACGCAGTATTTT. It codes for CAIQEGPTDTQYF.

Details on this clone: The junction departs from the called germline gene at one end, perhaps through a read error. The V call is TRBV5-4, the J call TRBJ2-7; the D is unclear. CDR1 and CDR2 from the germline V gene are SGHNT and YYREEE (reference sequence). The CDR3 length is 16 residues. CDR3 in amino acids: CASNLIGRASSYEQYF. Written as DNA, the CDR3 is TGTGCCAGCAACTTGATTGGTCGGGCTAGCTCCTACGAGCAGTACTTC.

This clone was recorded only once. Other DNA sequences within the sample encode an identical CDR3. This sequence joins TRBV2 and TRBJ2-1; 10 bases match TRBD2. J gave up 5 bases and V 3 bases, and 4 bases lay outside the gene matches. The CDR3 is made up of 15 amino acids. Germline V CDR1 and CDR2: SNHLY, FYNNEI. The CDR3 nucleotides read TGTGCCAGCAGTGAGCGGACTAGCGGAGACAATGAGCAGTTCTTC. As protein: CASSERTSGDNEQFF. Drawing the rest from reference TRBV2 and TRBJ2-1, the complete variable domain is EPEVTQTPSHQVTQMGQEVILRCVPISNHLYFYWYRQILGQKVEFLVSFYNNEISEKSEIFDDQFSVERPDGSNFTLKIRSTKLEDSAMYFCASSERTSGDNEQFFGPGTRLTVL.

This clone was detected only a few times. The gene calls are TRBV5-1 and TRBJ2-2, with D perhaps TRBD1 (6 bases). The ends were cut back, 7 bases at V and 2 bases at J, with 12 bases in the middle. CDR1 is SGHRS and CDR2 is YFSETQ in the germline V gene. CDR3 size: 14 residues. CDR3 amino acids: CASEQGTNTGELFF. CDR3 sequence (DNA): TGCGCCAGCGAACAGGGAACCAACACCGGGGAGCTGTTTTTT.

The V call is TRBV7-9, the J call TRBJ2-5, with TRBD2 identical over 12 bases. The length of the CDR3 is 15 residues. V was pared by 4 bases and J by 10 bases, with 10 bases of the junction left unmatched. The germline CDR1 and CDR2 sequences are SEHNR and FQNEAQ (reference sequence). CDR3 residues: CASSSLTSGGLIQYF. CDR3 sequence (DNA): TGTGCCAGCAGCTCCCTGACTAGCGGGGGACTCATCCAGTACTTC. Filled out from reference TRBV7-9 and TRBJ2-5, the complete variable domain reads DTGVSQNPRHKITKRGQNVTFRCDPISEHNRLYWYRQTLGQGPEFLTYFQNEAQLEKSRLLSDRFSAERPKGSFSTLEIQRTEQGDSAMYLCASSSLTSGGLIQYFGPGTRLLVL.

Of note for this clone: The sample carries other DNA sequences with the same CDR3. The chain has TRBV9 and TRBJ2-2, with D possibly TRBD2 on 5 matching bases. The CDR3 is 15 residues long. V gave up 0 bases and J gave up 2 bases, with 8 bases separating them. Germline V lookup: CDR1 SGDLS, CDR2 YYNGEE. This chain's CDR3 is CASSVEAANTGELFF. CDR3 DNA sequence: TGTGCCAGCAGCGTAGAAGCGGCTAACACCGGGGAGCTGTTTTTT.